This T cell receptor (beta chain) was sequenced for a study of T cell repertoires in cytomegalovirus infection. Study-level background: The public TCR beta signatures pointed to both CMV infection and matching HLA type.

V gave up 4 bases and J gave up 10 bases; unmatched junction bases: 6. CDR1 is LNHDA, CDR2 SQIVND, per germline (reference sequence). This CDR3 spans 14 amino acids. Study-wide results and limits: Cumulated frequencies of public TCR beta families served to identify carriers of CMV plus the relevant HLA. HLA-C-restricted CMV-specific TCR beta clonotypes were dominant in the ex vivo response.

A remark on this clonotype: Its target is unknown.

Using its own MiXCR run on the reads, TCRdb lists one record per CDR3 protein. In the table there are nearly 700,000 distinct CDR3 sequences, around 30% of which are singletons. The sequencing used cultured PBMCs, collected from culture after CMV antigen stimulation. The chain links TRBV19 to TRBJ1-6; 8 nucleotides align to TRBD1. This receptor was obtained from a human donor in good health (CMV status not recorded). Some clones in this sample may be carry-over from other donors' samples. The CDR3 DNA reads as TGTGCCAGTAGTAATGACAGGGGAAGATCACCCCTCCACTTT. Amino acids: CASSNDRGRSPLHF.